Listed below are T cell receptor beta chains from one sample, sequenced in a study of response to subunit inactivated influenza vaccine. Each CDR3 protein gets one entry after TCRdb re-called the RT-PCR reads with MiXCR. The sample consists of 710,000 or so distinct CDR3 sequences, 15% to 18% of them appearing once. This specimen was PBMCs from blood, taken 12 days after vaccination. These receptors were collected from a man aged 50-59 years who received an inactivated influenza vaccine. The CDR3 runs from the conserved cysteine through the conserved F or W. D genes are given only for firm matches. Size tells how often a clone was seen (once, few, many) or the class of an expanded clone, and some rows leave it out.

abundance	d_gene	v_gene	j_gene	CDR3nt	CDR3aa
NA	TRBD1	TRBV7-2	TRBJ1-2	TGTGCCAGCAGCTTAATACAGGGGATTGGCTACACCTTC	CASSLIQGIGYTF
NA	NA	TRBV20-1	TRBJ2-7	TGCAGTGCTGAGGACAGATCCCGGGGGAACGAGCAGTACTTC	CSAEDRSRGNEQYF
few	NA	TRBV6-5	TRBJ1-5	TGTGCCAGCAGTTACTCACAGGGAGGCAATCAGCCCCAGCATTTT	CASSYSQGGNQPQHF
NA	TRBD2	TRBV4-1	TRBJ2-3	TGCGCCAGCAGCCATCCTTTCGGACTAGCGGGGGGGCCGGGGGATACGCAGTATTTT	CASSHPFGLAGGPGDTQYF
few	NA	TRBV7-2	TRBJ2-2	TGTGCCAGCAGTCGACCGTCGGGAGTTAACACCGGGGAGCTGTTTTTT	CASSRPSGVNTGELFF
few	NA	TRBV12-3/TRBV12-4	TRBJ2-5	TGTGCCAGCAGTTCACCACCCGAAGCCCCGACCCAGTACTTC	CASSSPPEAPTQYF
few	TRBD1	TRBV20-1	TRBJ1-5	TGCAGTGCTCCCAGGGGGCCCAATCAGCCCCAGCATTTT	CSAPRGPNQPQHF
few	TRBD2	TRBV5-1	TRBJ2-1	TGCGCCAGCAGCTTGGGAACTAGCGGGGGGGTTGATGAGCAGTTCTTC	CASSLGTSGGVDEQFF
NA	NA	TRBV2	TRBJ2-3	TGTGCCAGCATGGCGGGGTTGCACACAGATACGCAGTATTTT	CASMAGLHTDTQYF
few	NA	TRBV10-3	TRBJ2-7	TGTGCCACAGCCCCGTTTACCTCGGCGTCGTACGAGCAGTACTTC	CATAPFTSASYEQYF
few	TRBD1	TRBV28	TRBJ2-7	TGTGCCAGCAGTTATGGACAGGGGCAATACGAGCAGTACTTC	CASSYGQGQYEQYF
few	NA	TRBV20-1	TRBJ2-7	TGCAGTGCTAGTCGTAGTAGCTTTTCCTACGAGCAGTACTTC	CSASRSSFSYEQYF
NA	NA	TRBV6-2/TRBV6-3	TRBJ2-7	TGTGCCAGCAGTTACTCACGGCAAGCGTACGAGCAGTACTTC	CASSYSRQAYEQYF
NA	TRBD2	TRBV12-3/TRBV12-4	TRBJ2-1	TGTGCCAGCAGCCTTCGGAGCGGGGGGGCAGATGAGCAGTTCTTC	CASSLRSGGADEQFF
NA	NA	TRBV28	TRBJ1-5	TGTGCCAGCAGTATACAGGGATGGTACCAGCCCCAGCATTTT	CASSIQGWYQPQHF
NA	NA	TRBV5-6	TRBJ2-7	TGTGCCAGCAGCTTGGGGGTGGACAGATACGAGCAGTACTTC	CASSLGVDRYEQYF
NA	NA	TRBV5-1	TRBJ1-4	TGCGCCAGCAGCTTGATCGGGGCCGGGAGAGGGGATGAAAAACTGTTTTTT	CASSLIGAGRGDEKLFF
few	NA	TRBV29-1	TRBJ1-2	TGCAGCGTTGACCGGACGGCCTATGGCTACACCTTC	CSVDRTAYGYTF
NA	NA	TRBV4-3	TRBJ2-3	TGCGCCAGCAGCCGTAACCCTAGGAGGGAAACGCAGTATTTT	CASSRNPRRETQYF
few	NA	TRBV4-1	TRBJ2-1	TGCGCCAGCAGCCCCATGGGCAGCTCCTACAATGAGCAGTTCTTC	CASSPMGSSYNEQFF
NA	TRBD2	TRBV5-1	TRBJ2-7	TGCGCCAGCAGCTTGGCCGCGTCTAGCGGGAGCTCCTACGAGCAGTACTTC	CASSLAASSGSSYEQYF
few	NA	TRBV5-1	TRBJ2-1	TGCGCCAGCAGGCGGGACGTCCTTGATGAGCAGTTCTTC	CASRRDVLDEQFF
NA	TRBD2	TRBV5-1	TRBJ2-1	TGCGCCAGCAGCGGCGGGAGGGTTGGCAATGAGCAGTTCTTC	CASSGGRVGNEQFF
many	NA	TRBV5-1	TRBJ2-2	TGCGCCAGCAGCCAGACAGGGAACACCGGGGAGCTGTTTTTT	CASSQTGNTGELFF
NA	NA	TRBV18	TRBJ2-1	TGTGCCAGCTCACCCCAGGGAATCTACAATGAGCAGTTCTTC	CASSPQGIYNEQFF
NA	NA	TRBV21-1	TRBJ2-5	TGTGCCAGCAGCATTCCGGGGGGGTGCGAGACCCAGTACTTC	CASSIPGGCETQYF
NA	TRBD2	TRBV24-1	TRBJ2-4	TGTGCCACCAGTGATTCTAGACTAGCGGGATCGGACATTCAGTACTTC	CATSDSRLAGSDIQYF
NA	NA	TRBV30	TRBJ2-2	TGTGCCTGGAGTTGGGGGACTGGAAAAAACACCGGGGAGCTGTTTTTT	CAWSWGTGKNTGELFF
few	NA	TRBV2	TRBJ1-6	TGTGCCAGCAGTGAAGCTCGCGGGGGAGGGTCCTATAATTCACCCCTCCACTTT	CASSEARGGGSYNSPLHF
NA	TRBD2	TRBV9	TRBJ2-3	TGTGCCAGCAGCGTCAGCGGGGGACACACAGATACGCAGTATTTT	CASSVSGGHTDTQYF
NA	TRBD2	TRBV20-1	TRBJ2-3	TGCAGTGCTAGGGCCCCATTTACTAGCGGGAGTACAGATACGCAGTATTTT	CSARAPFTSGSTDTQYF
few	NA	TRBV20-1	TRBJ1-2	TGCGGAACCATCCGACCCGATAAACATAGCTACACCTTC	CGTIRPDKHSYTF